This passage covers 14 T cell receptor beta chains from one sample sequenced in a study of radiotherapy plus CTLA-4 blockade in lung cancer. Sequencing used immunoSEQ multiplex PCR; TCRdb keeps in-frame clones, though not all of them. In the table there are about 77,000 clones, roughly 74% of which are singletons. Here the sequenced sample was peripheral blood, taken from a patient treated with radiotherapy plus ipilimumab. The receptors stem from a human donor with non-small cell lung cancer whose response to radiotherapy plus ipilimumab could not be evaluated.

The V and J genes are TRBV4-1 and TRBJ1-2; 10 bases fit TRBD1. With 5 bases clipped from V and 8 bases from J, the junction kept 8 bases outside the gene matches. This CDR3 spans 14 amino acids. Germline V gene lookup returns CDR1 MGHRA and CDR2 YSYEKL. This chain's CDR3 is CASSAGTGEGGYTF. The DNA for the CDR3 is TGCGCCAGCAGCGCCGGGACAGGGGAGGGCGGCTACACCTTC.

This CDR3 reads CASSPDRAAGNTIYF. CDR3 DNA: TGCGCCAGCAGCCCGGACAGGGCAGCAGGAAACACCATATATTTT. This rearrangement joins TRBV5-1 to TRBJ1-3; 8 bases fit TRBD1. V was pared by 4 bases and J by 4 bases, with 7 bases of the junction left unmatched. The CDR3 runs 15 residues. Germline lookup yields CDR1 SGHRS and CDR2 YFSETQ. The full variable domain, completed using reference TRBV5-1 and TRBJ1-3, is KAGVTQTPRYLIKTRGQQVTLSCSPISGHRSVSWYQQTPGQGLQFLFEYFSETQRNKGNFPGRFSGRQFSNSRSEMNVSTLELGDSALYLCASSPDRAAGNTIYFGEGSWLTVV.

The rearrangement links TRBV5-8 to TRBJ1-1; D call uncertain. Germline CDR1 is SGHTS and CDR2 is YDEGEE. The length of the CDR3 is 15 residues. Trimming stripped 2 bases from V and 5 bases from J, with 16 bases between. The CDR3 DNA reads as TGTGCCAGCAGCTTCATTGAGGGATTTTTGACTGAAGCTTTCTTT. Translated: CASSFIEGFLTEAFF. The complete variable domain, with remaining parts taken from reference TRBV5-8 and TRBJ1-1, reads EAGVTQSPTHLIKTRGQQATLRCSPISGHTSVYWYQQALGLGLQFLLWYDEGEERNRGNFPPRFSGRQFPNYSSELNVNALELEDSALYLCASSFIEGFLTEAFFGQGTRLTVV.

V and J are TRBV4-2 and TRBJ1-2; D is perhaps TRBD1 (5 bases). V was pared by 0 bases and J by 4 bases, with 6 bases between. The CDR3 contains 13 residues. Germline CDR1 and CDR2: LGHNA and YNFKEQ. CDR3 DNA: TGTGCCAGCAGCCAAGATAGGGGCTATGGCTACACCTTC. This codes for CASSQDRGYGYTF.

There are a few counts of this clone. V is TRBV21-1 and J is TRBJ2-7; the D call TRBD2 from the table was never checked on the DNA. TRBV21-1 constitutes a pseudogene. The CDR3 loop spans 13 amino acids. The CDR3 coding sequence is TGTGCCAGCTGTCGAGGCAGCTCCTACGAGCAGTACTTC. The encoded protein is CASCRGSSYEQYF.

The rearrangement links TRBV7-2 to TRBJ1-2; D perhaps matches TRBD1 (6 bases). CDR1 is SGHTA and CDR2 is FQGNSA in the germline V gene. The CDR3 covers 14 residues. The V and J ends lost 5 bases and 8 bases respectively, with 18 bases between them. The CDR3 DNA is TGTGCCAGCAGCCGGCCAGGGGTTGAGGACGGCTACACCTTC. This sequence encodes CASSRPGVEDGYTF.

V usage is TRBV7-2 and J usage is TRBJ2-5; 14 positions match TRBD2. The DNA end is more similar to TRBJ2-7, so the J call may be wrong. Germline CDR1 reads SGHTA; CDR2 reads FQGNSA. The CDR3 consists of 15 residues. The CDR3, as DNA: TGTGCCAGCAGCCCAGGGACTAGCGGGGGCTACGAGCAGTACTTC. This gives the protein CASSPGTSGGYEQYF.

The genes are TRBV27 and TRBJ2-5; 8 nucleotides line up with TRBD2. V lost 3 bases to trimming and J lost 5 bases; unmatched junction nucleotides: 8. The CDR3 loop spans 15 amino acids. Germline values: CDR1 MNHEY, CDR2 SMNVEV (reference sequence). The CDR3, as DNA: TGTGCCAGCAGTTTGGCGGGGGGCGGGGGGGAGACCCAGTACTTC. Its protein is CASSLAGGGGETQYF.

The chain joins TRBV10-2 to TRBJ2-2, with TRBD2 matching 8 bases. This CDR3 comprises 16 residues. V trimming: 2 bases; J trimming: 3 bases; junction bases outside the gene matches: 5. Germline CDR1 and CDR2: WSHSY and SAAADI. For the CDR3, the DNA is TGCGCCAGCAGTGAGCAAGCGGGAGCGCACACCGGGGAGCTGTTTTTT. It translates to CASSEQAGAHTGELFF.

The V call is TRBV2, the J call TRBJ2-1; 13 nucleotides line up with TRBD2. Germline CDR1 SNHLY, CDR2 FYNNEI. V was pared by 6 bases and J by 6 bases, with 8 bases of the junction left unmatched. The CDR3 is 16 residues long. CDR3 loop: CASSKRLAGGRNEQFF. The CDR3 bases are TGTGCCAGCAGCAAGCGACTAGCGGGGGGCCGCAATGAGCAGTTCTTC. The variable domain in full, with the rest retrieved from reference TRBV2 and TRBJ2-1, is EPEVTQTPSHQVTQMGQEVILRCVPISNHLYFYWYRQILGQKVEFLVSFYNNEISEKSEIFDDQFSVERPDGSNFTLKIRSTKLEDSAMYFCASSKRLAGGRNEQFFGPGTRLTVL.

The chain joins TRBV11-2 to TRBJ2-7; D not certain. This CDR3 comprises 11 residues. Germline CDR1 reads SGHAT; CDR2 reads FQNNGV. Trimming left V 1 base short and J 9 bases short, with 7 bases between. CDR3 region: CASSLGEAQYF. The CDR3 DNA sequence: TGTGCCAGCAGCTTAGGTGAGGCGCAGTACTTC.

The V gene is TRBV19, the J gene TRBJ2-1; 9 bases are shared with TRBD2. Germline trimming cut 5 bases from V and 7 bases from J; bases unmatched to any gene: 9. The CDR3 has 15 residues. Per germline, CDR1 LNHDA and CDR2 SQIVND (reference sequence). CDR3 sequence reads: CASSFSGSGGNEQFF. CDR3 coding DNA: TGTGCCAGTAGTTTCAGCGGGAGCGGGGGGAATGAGCAGTTCTTC. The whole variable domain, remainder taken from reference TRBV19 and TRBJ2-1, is DGGITQSPKYLFRKEGQNVTLSCEQNLNHDAMYWYRQDPGQGLRLIYYSQIVNDFQKGDIAEGYSVSREKKESFPLTVTSAQKNPTAFYLCASSFSGSGGNEQFFGPGTRLTVL.

Written as DNA, the CDR3 is TGTGCCAGCAGCTTAATCGGGACTGGCCAAGAGACCCAGTACTTC. Its translation: CASSLIGTGQETQYF. J is TRBJ2-5 and V is TRBV7-3, with D possibly being TRBD2 (6 bases). Between the trimmed V and J ends, which lost 1 base and 1 base, there was a span of 10 bases. Germline values: CDR1 SGHTA, CDR2 FQGTGA. There are 15 residues in the CDR3.

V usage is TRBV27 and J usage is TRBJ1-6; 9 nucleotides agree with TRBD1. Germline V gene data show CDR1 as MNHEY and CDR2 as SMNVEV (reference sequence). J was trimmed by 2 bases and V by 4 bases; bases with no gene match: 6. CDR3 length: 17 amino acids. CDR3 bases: TGTGCCAGCAGTTCCGGGACAGGGAGTCCCTATAATTCACCCCTCCACTTT. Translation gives CASSSGTGSPYNSPLHF.